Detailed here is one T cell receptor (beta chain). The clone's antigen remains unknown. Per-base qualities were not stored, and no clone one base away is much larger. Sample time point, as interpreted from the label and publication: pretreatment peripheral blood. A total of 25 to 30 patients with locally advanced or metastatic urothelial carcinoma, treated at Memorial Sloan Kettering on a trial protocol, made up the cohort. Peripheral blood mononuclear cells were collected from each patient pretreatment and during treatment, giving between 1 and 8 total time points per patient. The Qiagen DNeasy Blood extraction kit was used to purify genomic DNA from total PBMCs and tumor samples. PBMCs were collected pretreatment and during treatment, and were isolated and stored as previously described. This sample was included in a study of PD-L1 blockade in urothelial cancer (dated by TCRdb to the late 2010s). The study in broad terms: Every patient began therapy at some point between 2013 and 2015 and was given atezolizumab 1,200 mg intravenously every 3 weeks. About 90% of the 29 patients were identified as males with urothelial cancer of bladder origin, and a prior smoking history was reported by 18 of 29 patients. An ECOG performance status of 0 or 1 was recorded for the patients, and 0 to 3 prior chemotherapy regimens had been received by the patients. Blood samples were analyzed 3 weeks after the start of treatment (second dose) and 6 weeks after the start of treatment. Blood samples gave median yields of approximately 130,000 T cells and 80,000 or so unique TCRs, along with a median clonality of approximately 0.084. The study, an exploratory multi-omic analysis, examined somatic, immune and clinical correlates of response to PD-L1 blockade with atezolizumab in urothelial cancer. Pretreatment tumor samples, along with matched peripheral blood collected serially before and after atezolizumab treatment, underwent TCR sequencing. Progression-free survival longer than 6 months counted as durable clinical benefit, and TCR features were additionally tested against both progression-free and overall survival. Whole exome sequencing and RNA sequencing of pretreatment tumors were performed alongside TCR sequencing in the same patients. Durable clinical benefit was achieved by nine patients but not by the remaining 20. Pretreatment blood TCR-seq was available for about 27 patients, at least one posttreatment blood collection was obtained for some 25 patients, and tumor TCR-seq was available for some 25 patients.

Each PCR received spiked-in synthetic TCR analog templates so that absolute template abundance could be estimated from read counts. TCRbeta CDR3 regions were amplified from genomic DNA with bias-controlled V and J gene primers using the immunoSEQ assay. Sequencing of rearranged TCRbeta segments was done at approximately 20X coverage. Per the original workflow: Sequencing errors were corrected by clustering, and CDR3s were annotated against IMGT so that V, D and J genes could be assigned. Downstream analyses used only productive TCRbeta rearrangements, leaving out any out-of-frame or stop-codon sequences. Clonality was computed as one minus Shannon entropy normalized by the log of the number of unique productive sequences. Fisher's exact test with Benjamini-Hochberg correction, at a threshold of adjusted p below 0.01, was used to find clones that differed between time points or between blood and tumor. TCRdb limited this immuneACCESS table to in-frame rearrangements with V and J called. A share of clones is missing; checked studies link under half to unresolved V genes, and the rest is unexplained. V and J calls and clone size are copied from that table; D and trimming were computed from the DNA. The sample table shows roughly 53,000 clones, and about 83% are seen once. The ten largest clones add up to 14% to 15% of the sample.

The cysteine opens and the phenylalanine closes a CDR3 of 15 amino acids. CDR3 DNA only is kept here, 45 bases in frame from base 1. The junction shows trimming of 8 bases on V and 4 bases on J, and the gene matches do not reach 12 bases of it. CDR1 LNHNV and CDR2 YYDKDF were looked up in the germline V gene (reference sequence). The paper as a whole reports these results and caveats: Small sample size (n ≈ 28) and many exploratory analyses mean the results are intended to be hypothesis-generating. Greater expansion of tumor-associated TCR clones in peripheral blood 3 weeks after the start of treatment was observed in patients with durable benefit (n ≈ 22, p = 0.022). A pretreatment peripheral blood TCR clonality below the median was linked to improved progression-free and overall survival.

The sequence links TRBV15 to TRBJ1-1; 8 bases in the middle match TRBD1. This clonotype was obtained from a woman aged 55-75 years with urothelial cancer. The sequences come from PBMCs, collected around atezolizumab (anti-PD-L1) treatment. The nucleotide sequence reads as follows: TGTGCCACCGCAGGGGGCAGCTCAGGGATCACTGAAGCTTTCTTT. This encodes CATAGGSSGITEAFF.